Only one count was recorded for the clone carrying this T cell receptor beta chain. Authors' processing steps: Filtering differed for immunoSEQ, which gave only junction sequences without quality scores. Assay used: immunoSEQ multiplex PCR; TCRdb lists only in-frame clones, some missing. V and J calls and clone size follow that table, whereas D and trimming were derived from the DNA. The sample yields hundreds of thousands of clones, just over 75% seen once. The sample is drawn from a study of shared clonotypes between healthy human individuals. Study at large: Those who served as donors were a couple of women and a few men between the ages of 18 and 49.

The length of the CDR3 is 14 residues. V lost 5 bases and J lost 4; bases outside the gene matches: 5. Looked up from germline, CDR1 is SGHTA and CDR2 is FQGNSA. This clonotype was obtained from a woman aged 40-49 years in good health. Some clones in this sample may be carry-over from other donors' samples. The chain recombines TRBV7-2 with TRBJ2-3; 8 nucleotides align to TRBD1. Material for sequencing was PBMCs. This CDR3 reads CASSLDRVADTQYF. CDR3 coding DNA: TGTGCCAGCAGCCTGGACAGGGTGGCAGATACGCAGTATTTT.